This T cell receptor beta chain was retrieved from a study of blood T cell repertoires in COVID-19. Overall study context: COVID-19 samples collected from the United States, Italy and Spain covered acute and convalescent phases.

The CDR3 has 18 residues. From germline, CDR1 is KGHDR and CDR2 SFDVKD. V lost 3 bases to trimming and J lost 8 bases, with 25 bases between them. In the authors' workflow: Reference gene primer amplification gave estimated nucleated cell counts. TCRdb's copy holds only in-frame clones and misses some; the assay was immunoSEQ multiplex PCR. The D gene and trimming were derived from the DNA, and the V and J assignments and clone size from that table. The sample carries 300,000 to 400,000 clones, roughly nine tenths recorded once. Enrollment of patients from Seattle took place during active infection, with longitudinal follow-up.

Material: peripheral blood. The sequence derives from a woman in her twenties or thirties with COVID-19, enrolled during active disease. V usage is TRBV24-1 and J usage is TRBJ2-1, with a possible D match to TRBD2 (6 bases). The CDR3 loop is CATSDHATSSLHRDEQFF. The CDR3 DNA sequence: TGTGCCACCAGTGATCATGCGACTAGTTCCCTTCATCGCGATGAGCAGTTCTTC.